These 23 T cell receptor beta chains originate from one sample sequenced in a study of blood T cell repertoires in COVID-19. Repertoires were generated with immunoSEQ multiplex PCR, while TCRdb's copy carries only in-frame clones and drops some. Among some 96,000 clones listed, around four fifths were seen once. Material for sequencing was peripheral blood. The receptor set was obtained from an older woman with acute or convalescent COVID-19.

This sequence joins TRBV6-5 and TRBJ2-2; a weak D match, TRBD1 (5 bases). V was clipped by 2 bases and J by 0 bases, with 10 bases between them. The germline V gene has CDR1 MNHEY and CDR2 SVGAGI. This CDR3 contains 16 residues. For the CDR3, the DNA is TGTGCCAGCAGTTACGGGCGACAGCCGAACACCGGGGAGCTGTTTTTT. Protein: CASSYGRQPNTGELFF.

In nucleotides, the CDR3 is TGTGCCAGCAGCCATGTCTCCGGGAACACTGAAGCTTTCTTT. It specifies CASSHVSGNTEAFF. The rearrangement joins TRBV3-1 (or the pseudogene TRBV3-2) to TRBJ1-1; D is unresolved. Germline CDR1 is LGHDT and CDR2 is YNNKEL (reference sequence). There are 14 residues in the CDR3. Trimming cost V 3 bases and J 1 base, with 9 bases left between them.

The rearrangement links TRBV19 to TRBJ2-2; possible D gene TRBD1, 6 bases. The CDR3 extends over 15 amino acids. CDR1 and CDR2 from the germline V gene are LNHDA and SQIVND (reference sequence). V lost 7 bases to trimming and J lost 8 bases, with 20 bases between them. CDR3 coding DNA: TGTGCCAGTACCCTTGGGGACAACACAAGGGGGGAGCTGTTTTTT. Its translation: CASTLGDNTRGELFF.

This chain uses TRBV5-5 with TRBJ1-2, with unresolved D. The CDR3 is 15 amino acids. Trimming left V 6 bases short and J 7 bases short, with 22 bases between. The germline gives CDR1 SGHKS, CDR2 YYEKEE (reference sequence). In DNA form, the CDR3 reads TGTGCCAGCATCGAGGGTGGTCGGGATATCCGTGGCTACACCTTC. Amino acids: CASIEGGRDIRGYTF.

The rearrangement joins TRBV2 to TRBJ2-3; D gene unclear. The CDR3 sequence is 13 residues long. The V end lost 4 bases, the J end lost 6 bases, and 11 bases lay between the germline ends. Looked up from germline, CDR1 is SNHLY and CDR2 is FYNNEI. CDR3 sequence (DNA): TGTGCCAGCAGTGGTCGAGGCCTGGATACGCAGTATTTT. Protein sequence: CASSGRGLDTQYF. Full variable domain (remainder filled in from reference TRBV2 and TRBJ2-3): EPEVTQTPSHQVTQMGQEVILRCVPISNHLYFYWYRQILGQKVEFLVSFYNNEISEKSEIFDDQFSVERPDGSNFTLKIRSTKLEDSAMYFCASSGRGLDTQYFGPGTRLTVL.

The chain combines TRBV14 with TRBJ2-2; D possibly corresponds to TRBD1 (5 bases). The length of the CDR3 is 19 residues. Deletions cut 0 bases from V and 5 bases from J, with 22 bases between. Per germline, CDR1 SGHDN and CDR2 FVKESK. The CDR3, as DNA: TGTGCCAGCAGCCAAGATTCCCAGGGTTTCCCGGTTCCGACCGGGGAGCTGTTTTTT. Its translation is CASSQDSQGFPVPTGELFF.

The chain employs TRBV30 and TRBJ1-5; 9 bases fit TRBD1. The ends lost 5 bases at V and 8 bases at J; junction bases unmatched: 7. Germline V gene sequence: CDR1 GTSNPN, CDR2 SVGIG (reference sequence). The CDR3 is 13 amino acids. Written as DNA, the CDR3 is TGTGCCTGGGGGGGACAGGGTTGGGAGCCCCAGCATTTT. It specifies CAWGGQGWEPQHF.

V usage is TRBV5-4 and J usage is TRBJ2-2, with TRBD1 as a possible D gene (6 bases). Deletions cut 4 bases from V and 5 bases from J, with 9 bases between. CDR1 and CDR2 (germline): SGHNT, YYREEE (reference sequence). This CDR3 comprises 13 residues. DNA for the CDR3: TGTGCCAGCAGCCCCGACAGGACCGGGGAGCTGTTTTTT. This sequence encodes CASSPDRTGELFF.

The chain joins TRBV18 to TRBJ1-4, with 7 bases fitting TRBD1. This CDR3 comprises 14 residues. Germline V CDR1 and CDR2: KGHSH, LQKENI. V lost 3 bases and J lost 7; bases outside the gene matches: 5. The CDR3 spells CASSPTRGAEKLFF. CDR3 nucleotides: TGTGCCAGCTCACCGACCAGGGGGGCTGAAAAACTGTTTTTT.

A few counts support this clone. CDR3 coding DNA: TGTGCCAGCAGTGTACAAGAGACCCAGTACTTC. This encodes CASSVQETQYF. V gene TRBV2 combines with J gene TRBJ2-5; D is ambiguous. The CDR3 is made up of 11 amino acids. Deletions cut 4 bases from V and 2 bases from J, with 2 bases between. The germline V gene has CDR1 SNHLY and CDR2 FYNNEI.

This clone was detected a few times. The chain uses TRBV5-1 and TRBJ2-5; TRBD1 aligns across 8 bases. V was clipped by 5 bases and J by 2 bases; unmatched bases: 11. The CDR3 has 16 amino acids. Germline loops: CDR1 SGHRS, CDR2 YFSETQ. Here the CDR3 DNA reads TGCGCCAGCAGTCAGAATGACAGGGGAAGGCAAGAGACCCAGTACTTC. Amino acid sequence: CASSQNDRGRQETQYF.

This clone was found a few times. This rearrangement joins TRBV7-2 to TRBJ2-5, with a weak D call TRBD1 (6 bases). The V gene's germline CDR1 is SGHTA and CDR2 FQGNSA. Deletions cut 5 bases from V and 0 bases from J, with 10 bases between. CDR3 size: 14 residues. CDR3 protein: CASSRDRYQETQYF. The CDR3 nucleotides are TGTGCCAGCAGCCGCGACAGGTACCAAGAGACCCAGTACTTC.

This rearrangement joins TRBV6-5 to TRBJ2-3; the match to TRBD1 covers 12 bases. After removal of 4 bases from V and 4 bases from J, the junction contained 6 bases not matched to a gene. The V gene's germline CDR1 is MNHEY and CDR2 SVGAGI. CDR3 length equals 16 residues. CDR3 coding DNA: TGTGCCAGCAGTTCGCCGGGACAGGGGGCTTCAGATACGCAGTATTTT. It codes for CASSSPGQGASDTQYF.

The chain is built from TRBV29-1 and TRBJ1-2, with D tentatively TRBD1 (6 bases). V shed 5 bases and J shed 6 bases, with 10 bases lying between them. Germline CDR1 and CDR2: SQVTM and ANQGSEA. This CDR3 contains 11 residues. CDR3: CSVSTGHGYTF. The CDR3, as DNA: TGCAGCGTTTCGACAGGCCATGGCTACACCTTC.

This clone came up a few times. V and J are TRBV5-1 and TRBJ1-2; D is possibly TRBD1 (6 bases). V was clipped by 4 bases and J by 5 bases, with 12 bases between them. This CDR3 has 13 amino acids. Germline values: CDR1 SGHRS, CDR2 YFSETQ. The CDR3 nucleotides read TGCGCCAGCAGCCCGGGACAAGTATATGGCTACACCTTC. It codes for CASSPGQVYGYTF.

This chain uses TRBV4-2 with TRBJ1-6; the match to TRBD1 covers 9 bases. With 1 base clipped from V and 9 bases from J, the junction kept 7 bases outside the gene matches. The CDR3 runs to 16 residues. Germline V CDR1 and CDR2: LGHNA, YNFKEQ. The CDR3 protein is CASSQVAGQGRSPLHF. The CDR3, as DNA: TGTGCCAGCAGCCAAGTGGCGGGACAGGGACGTTCACCCCTCCACTTT.

This CDR3 reads CASIPGLTNTEAFF. The CDR3 DNA reads TGTGCCAGCATCCCGGGACTCACGAACACTGAAGCTTTCTTT. The gene calls are TRBV2 and TRBJ1-1, with a tentative D call TRBD1 (5 bases). The V end was cut by 7 bases, the J end by 1 base, with 13 bases between. Germline V gene data show CDR1 as SNHLY and CDR2 as FYNNEI. The length of the CDR3 is 14 residues.

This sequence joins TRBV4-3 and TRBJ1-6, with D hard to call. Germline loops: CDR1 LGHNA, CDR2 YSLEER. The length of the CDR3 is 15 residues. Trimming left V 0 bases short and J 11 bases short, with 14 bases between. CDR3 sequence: CASSQDIGGWAPLHF. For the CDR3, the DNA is TGCGCCAGCAGCCAAGATATTGGAGGGTGGGCACCCCTCCACTTT.

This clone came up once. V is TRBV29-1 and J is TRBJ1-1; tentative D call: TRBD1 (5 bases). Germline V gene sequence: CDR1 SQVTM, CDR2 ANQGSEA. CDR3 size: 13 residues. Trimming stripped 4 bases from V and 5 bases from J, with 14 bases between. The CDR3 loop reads CSVVGARGTEAFF. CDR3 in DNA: TGCAGCGTTGTAGGGGCGCGGGGGACTGAAGCTTTCTTT.

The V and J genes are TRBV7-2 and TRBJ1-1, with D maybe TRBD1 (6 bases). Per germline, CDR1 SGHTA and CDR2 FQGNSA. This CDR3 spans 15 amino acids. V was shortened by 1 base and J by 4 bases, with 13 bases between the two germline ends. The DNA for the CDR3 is TGTGCCAGCAGCTTAGGAGTCCAGGGGCTCACTGAAGCTTTCTTT. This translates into CASSLGVQGLTEAFF.

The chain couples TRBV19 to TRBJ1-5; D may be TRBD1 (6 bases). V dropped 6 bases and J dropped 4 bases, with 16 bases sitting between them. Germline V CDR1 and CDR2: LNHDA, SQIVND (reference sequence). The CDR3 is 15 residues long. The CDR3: CASRTGTPYNQPQHF. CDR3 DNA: TGTGCCAGTAGAACCGGGACACCCTATAATCAGCCCCAGCATTTT.

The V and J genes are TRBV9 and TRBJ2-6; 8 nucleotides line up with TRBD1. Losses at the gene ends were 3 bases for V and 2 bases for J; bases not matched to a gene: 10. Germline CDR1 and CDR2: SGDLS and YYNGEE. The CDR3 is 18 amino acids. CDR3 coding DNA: TGTGCCAGCAGCGAGGGGGACAGGAATTTTGCTGGGGCCAACGTCCTGACTTTC. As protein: CASSEGDRNFAGANVLTF.

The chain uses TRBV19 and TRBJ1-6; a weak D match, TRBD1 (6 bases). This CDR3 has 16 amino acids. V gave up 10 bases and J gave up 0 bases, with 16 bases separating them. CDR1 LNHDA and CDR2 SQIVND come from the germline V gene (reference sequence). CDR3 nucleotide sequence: TGTGCCACTCAGGAGAGGGGGAACTCCTATAATTCACCCCTCCACTTT. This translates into CATQERGNSYNSPLHF.